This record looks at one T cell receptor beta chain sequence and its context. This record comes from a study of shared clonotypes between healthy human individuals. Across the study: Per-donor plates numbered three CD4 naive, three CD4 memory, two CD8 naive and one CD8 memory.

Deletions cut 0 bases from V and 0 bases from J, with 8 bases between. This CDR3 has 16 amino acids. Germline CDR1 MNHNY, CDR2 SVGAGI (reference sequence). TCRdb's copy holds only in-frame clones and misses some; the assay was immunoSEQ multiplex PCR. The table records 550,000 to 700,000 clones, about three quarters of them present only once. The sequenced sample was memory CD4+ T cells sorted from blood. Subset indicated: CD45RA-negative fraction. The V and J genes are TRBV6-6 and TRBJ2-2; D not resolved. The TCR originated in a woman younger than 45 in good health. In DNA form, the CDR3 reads TGTGCCAGCAGTTACTCGAGGAAAACGAACACCGGGGAGCTGTTTTTT. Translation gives CASSYSRKTNTGELFF.